What follows are 2 T cell receptor beta chains derived from one specimen sequenced in a study of neoadjuvant anti-PD-1 for oral cavity cancer. Assay: immunoSEQ multiplex PCR; the TCRdb copy retains only in-frame clones and omits some. The sample consists of fewer than 8,500 clones, approximately 82% of them appearing once. Source: PBMCs, taken before nivolumab (anti-PD-1) treatment. These receptors were obtained from a person aged 35 to 85 with oral cavity squamous cell carcinoma.

This rearrangement joins TRBV5-6 to TRBJ1-2, with 8 bases that match TRBD1. This CDR3 region has 13 residues. The ends lost 7 bases at V and 6 bases at J; junction bases unmatched: 8. Germline loops: CDR1 SGHDT, CDR2 YYEEEE. The CDR3 nucleotides read TGTGCCAGCCATAAACAGGGGGTGGATGGCTACACCTTC. Its protein product is CASHKQGVDGYTF.

The J gene is TRBJ2-2, the V gene TRBV2; TRBD2 agrees at 13 bases. Germline assignment: CDR1 SNHLY and CDR2 FYNNEI. With V trimmed by 6 bases and J by 5 bases, 3 bases remained unmatched. The CDR3 consists of 15 residues. CDR3 protein: CASSGGLAGTGELFF. In DNA form, the CDR3 reads TGTGCCAGCAGCGGGGGACTAGCGGGGACCGGGGAGCTGTTTTTT.